The 20 T cell receptor beta chains listed next were all sequenced from one sample in a study of blood T cells in healthy people across ages. A second roughly 7 to 12 cycle PCR used barcoded and J-beta primers. TCRdb used MiXCR to reprocess the 5' RACE reads, holding one entry per CDR3 protein. The profile shows 800,000 or so distinct CDR3 sequences, around a quarter of them singletons. These records were also assigned to another study, of T cells of mothers and their children.

Sequencing input: blood. These receptors all stem from a boy aged 5-17 years in good health.

The V gene is TRBV12-3 or TRBV12-4, the J gene TRBJ2-5, with D uncertain. V shed 6 bases and J shed 5 bases, with 16 bases lying between them. This CDR3 comprises 14 residues. The CDR3 DNA is TGTGCCAGCAGGCCCTCCGGGTCATCGGAGACCCAGTACTTC. Its translation is CASRPSGSSETQYF.

This clonotype has a handful of counts. V and J are TRBV2 and TRBJ2-3; the D gene could be TRBD1 or TRBD2 (5 bases each). Germline V gene lookup returns CDR1 SNHLY and CDR2 FYNNEI. V was clipped by 2 bases and J by 6 bases, with 9 bases between them. This CDR3 has 13 amino acids. CDR3 bases: TGTGCCAGCAGTGAATCCGGGGCTGATACGCAGTATTTT. Translated, it gives CASSESGADTQYF.

V gene TRBV9 combines with J gene TRBJ2-1; D may be TRBD1 (6 bases). CDR1 SGDLS and CDR2 YYNGEE come from the germline V gene. The CDR3 length is 15 residues. Trimming cost V 0 bases and J 7 bases, with 14 bases left between them. The CDR3 nucleotides read TGTGCCAGCAGCGTAGCCCCGGGACATGTGAATGAGCAGTTCTTC. As protein: CASSVAPGHVNEQFF. The entire variable domain, with the rest obtained from reference TRBV9 and TRBJ2-1, is as follows: DSGVTQTPKHLITATGQRVTLRCSPRSGDLSVYWYQQSLDQGLQFLIQYYNGEERAKGNILERFSAQQFPDLHSELNLSSLELGDSALYFCASSVAPGHVNEQFFGPGTRLTVL.

This clonotype was counted only a few times. V and J are TRBV12-3 or TRBV12-4 and TRBJ2-7, with TRBD1 matching over 7 bases. Losses at the gene ends were 2 bases for V and 2 bases for J; bases not matched to a gene: 3. The CDR3 is 14 amino acids. CDR3 in DNA: TGTGCCAGCAGTTTAACAGGGGCAACCTACGAGCAGTACTTC. It translates to CASSLTGATYEQYF.

This clonotype was picked up a small number of times. The chain is built from TRBV5-1 and TRBJ2-7, with 8 bases lining up with TRBD1. Germline CDR1 reads SGHRS; CDR2 reads YFSETQ. V lost 4 bases to trimming and J lost 2 bases; unmatched junction nucleotides: 5. This CDR3 contains 14 residues. In DNA, the CDR3 is TGCGCCAGCAGCCGACGGACAGGGACCTACGAGCAGTACTTC. Translated, it gives CASSRRTGTYEQYF. The entire variable domain, with the rest obtained from reference TRBV5-1 and TRBJ2-7, is as follows: KAGVTQTPRYLIKTRGQQVTLSCSPISGHRSVSWYQQTPGQGLQFLFEYFSETQRNKGNFPGRFSGRQFSNSRSEMNVSTLELGDSALYLCASSRRTGTYEQYFGPGTRLTVT.

The CDR3 DNA reads TGTGCCAGCAGTGAATTTGCAGGGGCATCCTACGAGCAGTACTTC. It translates to CASSEFAGASYEQYF. This chain uses TRBV2 with TRBJ2-7, with a tentative D call TRBD1 (6 bases). Trimming took 2 bases from V and 1 from J, leaving 12 bases between them. The CDR3 loop spans 15 amino acids. Germline V gene sequence: CDR1 SNHLY, CDR2 FYNNEI.

The chain recombines TRBV5-1 with TRBJ2-3, with TRBD2 identical over 10 bases. Germline V gene lookup returns CDR1 SGHRS and CDR2 YFSETQ. The CDR3 covers 14 residues. V lost 5 bases to trimming and J lost 7 bases; unmatched junction nucleotides: 7. The CDR3 sequence is CASRGLALSNTQYF. CDR3 nucleotides: TGCGCCAGCAGGGGACTAGCGTTGAGTAATACGCAGTATTTT.

There are a few counts of this clonotype. V gene TRBV7-2 combines with J gene TRBJ2-1; 11 nucleotides match TRBD2. The CDR3 sequence is 16 residues long. In germline, CDR1 is SGHTA, CDR2 FQGNSA. J gave up 5 bases and V 2 bases, and 5 bases lay outside the gene matches. The CDR3 region is CASSLYGTSGNNEQFF. Written as DNA, the CDR3 is TGTGCCAGCAGCTTATATGGGACTAGCGGCAACAATGAGCAGTTCTTC.

The chain uses TRBV7-9 and TRBJ2-7; TRBD2 matches 14 bases. From germline, CDR1 is SEHNR and CDR2 FQNEAQ (reference sequence). V trimming: 5 bases; J trimming: 3 bases; junction bases outside the gene matches: 15. The CDR3 contains 19 residues. The CDR3 DNA is TGTGCCAGCAGCCTACCCGGACTAGCGGGAGGTGGTAATTTCTACGAGCAGTACTTC. Residues: CASSLPGLAGGGNFYEQYF.

The gene calls are TRBV20-1 and TRBJ1-4; TRBD1 aligns across 9 bases. This CDR3 is 16 amino acids long. Per germline, CDR1 DFQATT and CDR2 SNEGSKA (reference sequence). Trimming took 5 bases from V and 2 from J; bases not matched to a gene: 9. Written as DNA, the CDR3 is TGCAGTGCTCAGACAGGGGGGATGGTCACTAATGAAAAACTGTTTTTT. Its translation is CSAQTGGMVTNEKLFF.

This chain joins TRBV18 and TRBJ2-5; 11 bases match TRBD1. Matching the DNA end better, TRBJ2-1 makes the J call doubtful. Germline loops: CDR1 KGHSH, CDR2 LQKENI. The CDR3 is 17 amino acids. CDR3 DNA: TGTGCCAGCTCACCACCGCCGGGACAGGGGGTGGTGAATGAGCAGTTCTTC. This translates into CASSPPPGQGVVNEQFF.

This clonotype is a singleton in its sample. The chain couples TRBV6-6 to TRBJ1-5; maybe TRBD1 (6 bases). The CDR3 runs 16 residues. Trimming shortened V by 5 bases and J by 2 bases, and 16 bases separated the two germline ends. Germline lookup yields CDR1 MNHNY and CDR2 SVGAGI (reference sequence). The CDR3 reads CASSPTTGKGNQPQHF. The CDR3 DNA reads TGTGCCAGCAGTCCGACAACAGGGAAGGGCAATCAGCCCCAGCATTTT.

The CDR3 loop reads CASSPLDRGYEQYF. CDR3 nucleotides: TGTGCCAGCAGTCCACTGGACAGGGGGTACGAGCAGTACTTC. The rearrangement uses TRBV12-3 or TRBV12-4 and TRBJ2-7; TRBD1 matches at 10 bases. Unmatched junction bases numbered 5, after V lost 5 bases and J lost 4 bases. The CDR3 length is 14 residues.

The V call is TRBV20-1, the J call TRBJ1-4, with a weak D call TRBD1 (6 bases). CDR1 and CDR2 (germline): DFQATT, SNEGSKA (reference sequence). V was cut by 8 bases and J by 4 bases, with 20 bases left in between. The CDR3 sequence is 15 residues long. The CDR3 nucleotides read TGCAGTTCCCTAGATCCGGGGGCCGGTAATGAAAAACTGTTTTTT. The encoded protein is CSSLDPGAGNEKLFF.

In nucleotides, the CDR3 is TGTGCCAGCAGCCTCATGGGACTAGCGGGAGAGGATGAGCAGTTCTTC. The encoded protein is CASSLMGLAGEDEQFF. The chain joins TRBV7-6 to TRBJ2-1; TRBD2 matches 14 bases. The CDR3 is 16 amino acids. With 5 bases clipped from V and 8 bases from J, the junction kept 8 bases outside the gene matches. The germline V gene has CDR1 SGHVS and CDR2 FNYEAQ.

This clonotype has only a few counts. The chain recombines TRBV7-2 with TRBJ1-6, with a possible D match to TRBD1 (5 bases). Germline CDR1 reads SGHTA; CDR2 reads FQGNSA. Between the trimmed V and J ends, which lost 0 bases and 5 bases, there was a span of 14 bases. The CDR3 runs 17 residues. CDR3 amino acids: CASSLARRGLHNSPLHF. The CDR3 nucleotides are TGTGCCAGCAGCTTAGCGCGTAGGGGACTTCATAATTCACCCCTCCACTTT.

V and J are TRBV4-3 and TRBJ2-3, with 8 nucleotides matching TRBD2. Germline CDR1 reads LGHNA; CDR2 reads YSLEER. The CDR3 runs 16 residues. V dropped 1 base and J dropped 3; count of bases not matched to a gene: 6. CDR3 sequence: CASSQGGAGVTDTQYF. CDR3 in DNA: TGCGCCAGCAGCCAAGGAGGAGCGGGGGTTACAGATACGCAGTATTTT.

The gene calls are TRBV6-5 and TRBJ2-5; 8 bases match TRBD1. The CDR3 runs 15 residues. CDR1 is MNHEY, CDR2 SVGAGI, per germline. Trimming removed 2 bases from V and 5 bases from J; junction bases left unmatched: 7. CDR3 region: CASSYLGRGQETQYF. DNA for the CDR3: TGTGCCAGCAGTTACCTGGGCAGGGGGCAGGAGACCCAGTACTTC.

The chain combines TRBV29-1 with TRBJ2-2, with 7 bases identical to TRBD2. J gave up 2 bases and V 2 bases, and 2 bases lay outside the gene matches. This CDR3 comprises 14 residues. Germline values: CDR1 SQVTM, CDR2 ANQGSEA. DNA of the CDR3: TGCAGCGTTGAACTAGCGGAAAACACCGGGGAGCTGTTTTTT. It encodes CSVELAENTGELFF.

CDR3 bases: TGTGCCAGCAGACCGGACTTAACTACGCAGTATTTT. Translated: CASRPDLTTQYF. This rearrangement joins TRBV7-2 to TRBJ2-3, with D possibly TRBD2 on 5 matching bases. V was shortened by 6 bases and J by 8 bases, with 12 bases between the two germline ends. Germline loops: CDR1 SGHTA, CDR2 FQGNSA. This CDR3 has 12 residues.